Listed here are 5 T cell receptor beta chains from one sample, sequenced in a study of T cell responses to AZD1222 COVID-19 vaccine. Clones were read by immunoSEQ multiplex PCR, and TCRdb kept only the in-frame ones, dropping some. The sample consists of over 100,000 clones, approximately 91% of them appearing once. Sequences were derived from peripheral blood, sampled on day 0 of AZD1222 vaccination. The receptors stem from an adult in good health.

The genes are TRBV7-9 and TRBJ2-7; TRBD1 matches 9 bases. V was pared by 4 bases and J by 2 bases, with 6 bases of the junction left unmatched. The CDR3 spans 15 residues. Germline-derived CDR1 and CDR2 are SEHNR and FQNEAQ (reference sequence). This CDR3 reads CASSSGQGPAYEQYF. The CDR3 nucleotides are TGTGCCAGCAGCTCGGGACAGGGCCCGGCCTACGAGCAGTACTTC.

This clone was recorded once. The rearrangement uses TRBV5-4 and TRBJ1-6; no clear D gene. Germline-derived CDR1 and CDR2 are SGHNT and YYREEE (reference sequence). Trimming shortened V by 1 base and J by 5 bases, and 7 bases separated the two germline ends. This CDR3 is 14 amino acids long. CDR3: CASSLLRDNSPLHF. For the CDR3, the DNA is TGTGCCAGCAGCTTGTTGAGGGATAATTCACCCCTCCACTTT.

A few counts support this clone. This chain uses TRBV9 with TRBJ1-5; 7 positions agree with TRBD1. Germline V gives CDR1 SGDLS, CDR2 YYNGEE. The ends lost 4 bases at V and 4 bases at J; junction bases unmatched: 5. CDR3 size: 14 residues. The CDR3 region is CASSQTGSNQPQHF. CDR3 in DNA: TGTGCCAGCAGCCAGACAGGGTCGAATCAGCCCCAGCATTTT.

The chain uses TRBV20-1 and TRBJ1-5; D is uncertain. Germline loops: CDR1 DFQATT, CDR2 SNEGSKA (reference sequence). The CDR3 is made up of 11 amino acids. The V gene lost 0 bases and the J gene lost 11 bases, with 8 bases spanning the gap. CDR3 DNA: TGCAGTGCTAGAGATTCCGAGTCCCAGCATTTT. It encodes CSARDSESQHF.

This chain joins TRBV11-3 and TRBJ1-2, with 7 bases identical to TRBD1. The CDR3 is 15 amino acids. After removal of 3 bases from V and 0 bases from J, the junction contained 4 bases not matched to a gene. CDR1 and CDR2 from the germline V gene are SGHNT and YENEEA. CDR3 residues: CASSLGQPTNYGYTF. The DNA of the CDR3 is TGTGCCAGCAGCTTGGGACAGCCGACTAACTATGGCTACACCTTC. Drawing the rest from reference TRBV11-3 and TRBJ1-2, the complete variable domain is EAGVVQSPRYKIIEKKQPVAFWCNPISGHNTLYWYLQNLGQGPELLIRYENEEAVDDSQLPKDRFSAERLKGVDSTLKIQPAELGDSAVYLCASSLGQPTNYGYTFGSGTRLTVV.